These T cell receptor beta chains were read from a single sample in a study of STAT5B mutations in CD4+ large granular lymphocyte leukemia. Sequencing used immunoSEQ multiplex PCR; TCRdb keeps in-frame clones, though not all of them. There are 30,000 to 40,000 clones in the sample; 69% occur only once, and 2.5% to 3% lies in the top ten. Sequencing input: CD4+ T cells from blood buffy coats. The source is a human donor in good health. Each CDR3 is given with its conserved first and last residue. A D gene is named only where the DNA matches it firmly. Size values are once, few and many counts, or a class for expanded clones, and some rows have none.

size,J,length,D,V,DNA,CDR3
-,TRBJ2-3,14,TRBD1,TRBV6-6,TGTGCCGCTCGGGACAGGGTAGGGACAGATACGCAGTATTTT,CAARDRVGTDTQYF
-,TRBJ1-4,15,-,TRBV6-1,TGTGCCAGCAGTCTGGGGGTTGGAACTAATGAAAAACTGTTTTTT,CASSLGVGTNEKLFF
-,TRBJ2-3,15,-,TRBV6-5,TGTGCCAGCAGCCGTGGGGTCCGGCGCACAGATACGCAGTATTTT,CASSRGVRRTDTQYF
-,TRBJ2-2,15,TRBD2,TRBV11-3,TGTGCCAGCAGCCAGAGCGGGGGGGCCACCGGGGAGCTGTTTTTT,CASSQSGGATGELFF
-,TRBJ2-7,15,TRBD1,TRBV12-5,TGTGCTAGTGGTTCCGGACAGGGCAACGCCTACGAGCAGTACTTC,CASGSGQGNAYEQYF
few,TRBJ1-1,15,-,TRBV15,TGTGCCACCAGCAGAGATCAGGGCAGCTCCACTGAAGCTTTCTTT,CATSRDQGSSTEAFF
once,TRBJ2-7,11,TRBD1,TRBV20-1,TGCAGTGCACAGGGGCCGGTCGAGCAGTACTTC,CSAQGPVEQYF
-,TRBJ1-5,13,TRBD1,TRBV10-1,TGCGCCAGCATTCGACAGGGGGCCCAGCCCCAGCATTTT,CASIRQGAQPQHF
-,TRBJ1-4,14,TRBD1,TRBV5-6,TGTGCCAGCAGAGGACAGGGAAGGAGTGAAAAACTGTTTTTT,CASRGQGRSEKLFF
few,TRBJ2-2,14,-,TRBV6-4,TGTGCCAGCAGTGCGACCCCGGGCACCGGGGAGCTGTTTTTT,CASSATPGTGELFF
-,TRBJ1-2,17,-,TRBV7-2,TGTGCCAGCAGCTTGGGCACCGCTGCTCCAACTAACTATGGCTACACCTTC,CASSLGTAAPTNYGYTF
few,TRBJ1-1,14,-,TRBV7-6,TGTGCCAGCAGCCAACAGGTAATGAACACTGAAGCTTTCTTT,CASSQQVMNTEAFF
-,TRBJ2-7,12,-,TRBV7-2,TGTGCCAGCAGCTCCCGGGTTAACGAGCAGTACTTC,CASSSRVNEQYF
few,TRBJ2-3,12,-,TRBV2,TGTGCCAGCAGAAGGAGCGCAGATACGCAGTATTTT,CASRRSADTQYF